This entry lists 19 T cell receptor beta chains sequenced from one sample in a study of T-cell reconstitution after alpha-beta-depleted transplantation in children. The TCRbeta library was prepared with unique molecular identifiers. TCRdb re-called the PCR reads with MiXCR, one entry per CDR3 protein. This table has roughly 100,000 distinct CDR3 sequences, 7% to 10% appearing once. Source: PBMCs from the stem cell graft donor, taken from the stem cell graft. The origin of the receptors is a human donor who donated a stem cell graft to a child with congenital amegakaryocytic thrombocytopenia.

Worth noting for this clonotype: A much larger clone is a single base away; this may be a read error. The rearrangement joins TRBV3-1 to TRBJ2-1; 8 nucleotides align to TRBD2. Germline V gene sequence: CDR1 LGHDT, CDR2 YNNKEL (reference sequence). This CDR3 has 16 amino acids. This CDR3 reads CASCQLNGRALSEQFF. The CDR3 DNA follows: TGTGCCAGCTGCCAATTGAACGGGAGGGCCCTAAGTGAGCAGTTCTTC.

This clonotype was counted many times. V gene TRBV5-1 combines with J gene TRBJ2-1, with 7 bases that match TRBD1. Trimming at V came to 2 bases and at J to 9 bases, leaving 11 bases not matched to a gene. The CDR3 is made up of 15 amino acids. CDR1 and CDR2 (germline): SGHRS, YFSETQ. The CDR3 nucleotides read TGCGCCAGCAGCTTCTCCGGGACAGCCGGTGGTGAGCAGTTCTTC. Its protein product is CASSFSGTAGGEQFF.

This clonotype has a handful of counts. The chain has TRBV27 and TRBJ2-3; TRBD2 aligns across 12 bases. The junction had 7 bases not matched to a gene; V was cut back by 5 bases and J by 4 bases. The CDR3 is 16 residues long. From germline, CDR1 is MNHEY and CDR2 SMNVEV (reference sequence). As DNA, the CDR3 is TGTGCCAGCAGTGCCGTACTAGCGGGGGGTTCAGATACGCAGTATTTT. The encoded protein is CASSAVLAGGSDTQYF.

This clonotype was counted ten times or more. This chain connects TRBV7-2 to TRBJ2-7; D is possibly TRBD2 (6 bases). The CDR3 spans 13 residues. V dropped 4 bases and J dropped 6 bases, with 13 bases sitting between them. Germline values: CDR1 SGHTA, CDR2 FQGNSA. The CDR3: CASSWGLPREQYF. DNA for the CDR3: TGTGCCAGCAGCTGGGGACTCCCTCGCGAGCAGTACTTC.

Many counts were recorded for this clonotype. The chain uses TRBV9 and TRBJ2-7; D might be TRBD2 (6 bases). V lost 3 bases to trimming and J lost 6 bases, with 16 bases between them. Looked up from germline, CDR1 is SGDLS and CDR2 is YYNGEE. The CDR3 is 14 amino acids. CDR3 protein: CASSAQEGPSEQYF. The CDR3 DNA sequence: TGTGCCAGCAGCGCTCAGGAGGGACCCTCCGAGCAGTACTTC.

At least ten counts were recorded for this clonotype. This rearrangement joins TRBV20-1 to TRBJ2-1; unclear D gene. CDR3 size: 15 residues. The V and J ends lost 0 bases and 5 bases respectively, with 14 bases between them. Germline V CDR1 and CDR2: DFQATT, SNEGSKA (reference sequence). The CDR3 bases are TGCAGTGCTAGAGATCCCCAGCAAGACCACAATGAGCAGTTCTTC. Translated: CSARDPQQDHNEQFF.

Details on this clonotype: This may be a read error: a much more frequent sequence differs by one nucleotide. The gene calls are TRBV20-1 and TRBJ2-3, with a weak D call TRBD2 (6 bases). The CDR3 sequence is 15 residues long. V gave up 7 bases and J gave up 0 bases, with 17 bases separating them. The germline V gene has CDR1 DFQATT and CDR2 SNEGSKA (reference sequence). The CDR3 loop reads CSGHSAGSSTDTQYF. The DNA of the CDR3 is TGCAGTGGCCATTCAGCGGGCTCTAGCACAGATACGCAGTATTTT.

The chain uses TRBV5-5 and TRBJ1-5; weak D call: TRBD1 (5 bases). CDR3 size: 14 residues. Germline V gene sequence: CDR1 SGHKS, CDR2 YYEKEE (reference sequence). The V and J ends lost 0 bases and 5 bases respectively, with 9 bases between them. CDR3 in DNA: TGTGCCAGCAGCTTGGCAGGGACCGATCAGCCCCAGCATTTT. Its protein is CASSLAGTDQPQHF.

This clonotype was seen at least ten times. This chain links TRBV20-1 with TRBJ1-2, with 7 bases that match TRBD1. J was trimmed by 3 bases and V by 6 bases; bases with no gene match: 7. In germline, CDR1 is DFQATT, CDR2 SNEGSKA (reference sequence). The CDR3 runs 13 residues. The CDR3 loop reads CSAPTGWDYGYTF. The CDR3, as DNA: TGCAGTGCACCGACAGGGTGGGACTATGGCTACACCTTC.

In its sample, this clonotype was seen many times. This chain uses TRBV5-1 with TRBJ1-1; D call uncertain. Germline lookup yields CDR1 SGHRS and CDR2 YFSETQ. There are 13 residues in the CDR3. V was trimmed by 4 bases and J by 6 bases, leaving 13 bases between them. The CDR3: CASSPLGDAEAFF. Written as DNA, the CDR3 is TGCGCCAGCAGCCCCCTTGGCGACGCTGAAGCTTTCTTT.

This clonotype was seen repeatedly, ten times or more. CDR3 sequence: CAWGPGSNQPQHF. CDR3 sequence (DNA): TGTGCCTGGGGACCAGGTAGCAATCAGCCCCAGCATTTT. V is TRBV30 and J is TRBJ1-5; D is unclear. V was cut by 5 bases and J by 0 bases, with 8 bases left in between. Looked up from germline, CDR1 is GTSNPN and CDR2 is SVGIG (reference sequence). This CDR3 is built from 13 residues.

Regarding this clonotype: This may arise from a read error, as a much more abundant clone is one base away. A read error is likely, as this CDR3 ends without the conserved phenylalanine or tryptophan. The chain joins TRBV7-9 to TRBJ2-3; 7 positions agree with TRBD1. The CDR3 runs 14 residues. Germline V lookup: CDR1 SEHNR, CDR2 FQNEAQ (reference sequence). J was trimmed by 5 bases and V by 7 bases; bases with no gene match: 9. The DNA of the CDR3 is TGTGCCAGCACCGTACCAGGGGGAGAAGATACGCAGTATTTG. Translating gives CASTVPGGEDTQYL.

The rearrangement joins TRBV20-1 to TRBJ2-1, with TRBD2 as a possible D gene (6 bases). The V and J ends lost 6 bases and 5 bases respectively, with 11 bases between them. Per the germline V gene, CDR1 is DFQATT and CDR2 is SNEGSKA (reference sequence). This CDR3 spans 12 amino acids. CDR3 DNA: TGCAGTGCAGGGGTAGCGGACAATGAGCAGTTCTTC. It specifies CSAGVADNEQFF.

The sample holds many counts of this clonotype. The V call is TRBV2, the J call TRBJ2-1, with 10 nucleotides matching TRBD2. J was trimmed by 7 bases and V by 7 bases; bases with no gene match: 10. CDR1 is SNHLY, CDR2 FYNNEI, per germline. This CDR3 comprises 15 residues. CDR3 in amino acids: CASKGTSVGRNEQFF. In nucleotides, the CDR3 is TGTGCCAGCAAGGGGACTAGCGTCGGACGTAATGAGCAGTTCTTC.

A few counts support this clonotype. This rearrangement joins TRBV13 to TRBJ2-1; D is ambiguous. The CDR3 loop spans 12 amino acids. The V end lost 8 bases, the J end lost 8 bases, and 13 bases lay between the germline ends. Germline V gene data show CDR1 as PRHDT and CDR2 as FYEKMQ (reference sequence). CDR3 DNA: TGTGCCAGCTCCTACGGACGGGATGAGCAGTTCTTC. Its translation is CASSYGRDEQFF.

This clonotype was counted at least ten times. The rearrangement uses TRBV20-1 and TRBJ2-7; 12 nucleotides line up with TRBD1. Germline CDR1 reads DFQATT; CDR2 reads SNEGSKA (reference sequence). This CDR3 has 13 amino acids. V dropped 6 bases and J dropped 11; count of bases not matched to a gene: 11. The CDR3 DNA reads TGCAGTGCCCTAGGGACAGGGGGCGACTTGAAGTACTTC. Translated: CSALGTGGDLKYF.

This clonotype was seen repeatedly, ten times or more. V gene TRBV29-1 combines with J gene TRBJ2-3; 10 bases match TRBD1. This CDR3 comprises 14 residues. Looked up from germline, CDR1 is SQVTM and CDR2 is ANQGSEA. Trimming at V came to 6 bases and at J to 4 bases, leaving 7 bases not matched to a gene. CDR3 sequence reads: CSVMTGGSSDTQYF. CDR3 bases: TGCAGCGTGATGACAGGGGGCTCATCAGATACGCAGTATTTT.

This clonotype has ten or more counts. The V gene is TRBV20-1, the J gene TRBJ2-1, with D tentatively TRBD1 (5 bases). This CDR3 contains 12 residues. Per the germline V gene, CDR1 is DFQATT and CDR2 is SNEGSKA (reference sequence). V lost 3 bases to trimming and J lost 7 bases, with 10 bases between them. CDR3 sequence reads: CSASPQANEQFF. CDR3 nucleotide sequence: TGCAGTGCTAGTCCACAGGCAAATGAGCAGTTCTTC.

Many counts were recorded for this clonotype. CDR3 sequence: CASSLRGTEAFF. The CDR3 DNA reads TGTGCCAGCAGCCTACGAGGGACTGAAGCTTTCTTT. The V call is TRBV7-2, the J call TRBJ1-1, with D unresolved. Germline values: CDR1 SGHTA, CDR2 FQGNSA. This CDR3 region has 12 residues. Trimming took 5 bases from V and 5 from J, leaving 9 bases between them. Together with reference TRBV7-2 and TRBJ1-1, the CDR3 gives the full variable domain: GAGVSQSPSNKVTEKGKDVELRCDPISGHTALYWYRQSLGQGLEFLIYFQGNSAPDKSGLPSDRFSAERTGGSVSTLTIQRTQQEDSAVYLCASSLRGTEAFFGQGTRLTVV.